This section outlines one T cell receptor beta chain sequence together with its context. Its target is unknown. An end of the junction does not agree with germline; a read error may underlie this. For every donor, a draw yielded 9.5 to 10 milliliters of peripheral blood. This sample is drawn from a study of blood T cells in healthy people across ages. From germline, CDR1 is SEHNR and CDR2 FQNEAQ (reference sequence). This CDR3 is built from 15 residues. Study observations and caveats: When set beside aged donors, long-lived donors presented more naive CD4+ cells and higher diversity. The recorded TCR beta diversity per million T cells decreased in a roughly linear manner with age. Naive and antigen-experienced cells could not be conclusively compared, given unsorted PBMCs.

It was with a sample-barcoded 5' primer and a J-beta primer mix that a second PCR of roughly 6 to 11 cycles was run. TCRdb re-analysed the 5' RACE reads in MiXCR, keeping a single row per CDR3 protein. The sample yields about 640,000 distinct CDR3 sequences, about 30% seen once. The chain links TRBV7-9 to TRBJ2-5; 7 nucleotides agree with TRBD1. This clonotype originated in a woman at least 80 years old in good health. The sequencing input was blood. The CDR3 region is CSSSSPGTAQETQYF. CDR3 DNA sequence: TGTTCCAGCAGCTCGCCCGGGACAGCACAAGAGACCCAGTACTTC.